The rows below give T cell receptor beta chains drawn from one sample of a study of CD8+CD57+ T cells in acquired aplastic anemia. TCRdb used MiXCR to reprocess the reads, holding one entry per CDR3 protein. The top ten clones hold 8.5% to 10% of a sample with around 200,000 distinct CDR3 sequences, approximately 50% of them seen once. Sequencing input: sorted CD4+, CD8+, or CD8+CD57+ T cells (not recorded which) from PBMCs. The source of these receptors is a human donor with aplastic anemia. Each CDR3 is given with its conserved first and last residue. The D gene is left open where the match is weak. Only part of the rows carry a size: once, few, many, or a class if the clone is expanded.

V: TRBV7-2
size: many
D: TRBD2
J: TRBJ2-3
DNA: TGTGCCAGCAGCTTAGCCCCTAGCGGTACCGGTACAGATACGCAGTATTTT
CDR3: CASSLAPSGTGTDTQYF

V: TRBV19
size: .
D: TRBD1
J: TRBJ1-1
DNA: TGTGCCAGTAGGAACCGGGACAGGGTGAACACTGAAGCTTTCTTT
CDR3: CASRNRDRVNTEAFF

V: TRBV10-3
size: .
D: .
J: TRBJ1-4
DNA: TGTGCCATCAGTGAAGGGATAACTAATGAAAAACTGTTTTTT
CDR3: CAISEGITNEKLFF

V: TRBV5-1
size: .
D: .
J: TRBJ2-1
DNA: TGCGCCAGCAGCTTAGGACAGCCGTACAATGAGCAGTTCTTC
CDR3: CASSLGQPYNEQFF

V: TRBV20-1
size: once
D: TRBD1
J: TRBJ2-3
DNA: TGCAGTGCCGAATCCGGACAGGGGATTGCAGATACGCAGTATTTT
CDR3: CSAESGQGIADTQYF

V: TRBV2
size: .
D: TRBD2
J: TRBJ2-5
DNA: TGTGCCAGCAGTGATTCGTCTAGCGGGAGGATTGCGGGGACCCAGTACTTC
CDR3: CASSDSSSGRIAGTQYF

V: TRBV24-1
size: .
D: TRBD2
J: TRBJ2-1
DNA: TGTGCCACCAGTGAGCGGGGGGCTAGCGGGAGTAATGAGCAGTTCTTC
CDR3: CATSERGASGSNEQFF

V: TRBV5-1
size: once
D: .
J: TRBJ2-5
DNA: TGCGCCAGCAGCTTGGATGTCGAGACAGGACCGAAGTACTTC
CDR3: CASSLDVETGPKYF

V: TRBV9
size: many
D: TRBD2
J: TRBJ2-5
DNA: TGTGCCAGCAGCGGGGGGACTAGCGGGAGTGGGTTAGAGACCCAGTACTTC
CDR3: CASSGGTSGSGLETQYF

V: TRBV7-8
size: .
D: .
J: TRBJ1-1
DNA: TGTGCCAGCAACAAACAGGGCGAAGCTTTCTTT
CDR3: CASNKQGEAFF

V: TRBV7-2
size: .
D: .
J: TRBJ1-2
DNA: TGTGCCAGCAGCTTTGGAGGCAGGGGATATTCTGGCTACACCTTC
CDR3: CASSFGGRGYSGYTF

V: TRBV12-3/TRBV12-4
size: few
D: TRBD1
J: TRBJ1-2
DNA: TGTGCCAGCAGTGAAGGGGGCGATGGCTACACCTTC
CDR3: CASSEGGDGYTF

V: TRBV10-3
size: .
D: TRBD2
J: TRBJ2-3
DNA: TGTGCCATCAGTGAGTCTAGCGGGGGCCTCCCTAGCACAGATACGCAGTATTTT
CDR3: CAISESSGGLPSTDTQYF

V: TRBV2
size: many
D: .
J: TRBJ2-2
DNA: TGTGCCAGCAGTGTCGGAAGGGACGCCGGGGAGCTGTTTTTT
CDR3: CASSVGRDAGELFF

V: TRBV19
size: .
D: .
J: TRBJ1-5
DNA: TGTGCCAGTAGTACAGGTCGGGATCAGCCCCAGCATTTT
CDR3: CASSTGRDQPQHF

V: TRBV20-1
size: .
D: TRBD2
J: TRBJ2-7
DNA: TGCAGTGCTTCCGGACTAGCGAACGCCTACGAGCAGTACTTC
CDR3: CSASGLANAYEQYF

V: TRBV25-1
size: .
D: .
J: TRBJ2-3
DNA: TGTGCCAGCAGTGACAGGGTACGGACAGATACGCAGTATTTT
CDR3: CASSDRVRTDTQYF

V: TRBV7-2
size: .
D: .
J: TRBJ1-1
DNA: TGTGCCAGCAGATCTTTGAGCACTGAAGCTTTCTTT
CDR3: CASRSLSTEAFF